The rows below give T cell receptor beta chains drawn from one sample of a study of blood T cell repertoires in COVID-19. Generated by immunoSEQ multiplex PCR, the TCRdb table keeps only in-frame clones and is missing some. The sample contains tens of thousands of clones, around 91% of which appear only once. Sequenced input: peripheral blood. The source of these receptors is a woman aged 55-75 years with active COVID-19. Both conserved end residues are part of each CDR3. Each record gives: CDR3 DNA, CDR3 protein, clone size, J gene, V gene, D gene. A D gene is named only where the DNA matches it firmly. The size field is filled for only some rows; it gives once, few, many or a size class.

DNA: TGTGCCAGCAGCCTCCAGGGTAATGAGCAGTTCTTC
CDR3: CASSLQGNEQFF
size: NA
J: TRBJ2-1
V: TRBV3-1/TRBV3-2
D: NA

DNA: TGTGCCAGCAGCTCCGGGAGACTGGATTACAATGAGCAGTTCTTC
CDR3: CASSSGRLDYNEQFF
size: NA
J: TRBJ2-1
V: TRBV7-2
D: NA

DNA: TGTGCCAGCAGCCCCCGACTAGCGGGCGGGGAGCTGTTTTTT
CDR3: CASSPRLAGGELFF
size: NA
J: TRBJ2-2
V: TRBV9
D: TRBD2

DNA: TGTGCCAGCAGCCAGGGTTACTATGGCTACACCTTC
CDR3: CASSQGYYGYTF
size: NA
J: TRBJ1-2
V: TRBV6-5
D: NA

DNA: TGTGCCAGCAGCTTAACTCGGGGAAATGAGCAGTTCTTC
CDR3: CASSLTRGNEQFF
size: NA
J: TRBJ2-1
V: TRBV7-3
D: NA

DNA: TGTGCCAGCAGTTACTACCCCGGGGAGACCCAGTACTTC
CDR3: CASSYYPGETQYF
size: NA
J: TRBJ2-5
V: TRBV6-6
D: NA

DNA: TGTGCCAGCAGCCAAGTCGGACAGGGCCTTTCTGGGGCCAACGTCCTGACTTTC
CDR3: CASSQVGQGLSGANVLTF
size: NA
J: TRBJ2-6
V: TRBV3-1/TRBV3-2
D: TRBD1

DNA: TGTGCCAGCACCAAACTCACCGGGACAGGGGATTCACCCCTCCACTTT
CDR3: CASTKLTGTGDSPLHF
size: NA
J: TRBJ1-6
V: TRBV7-9
D: TRBD1

DNA: TGTGCCAGCAGTGACCAGGGTGGAACTAATGAAAAACTGTTTTTT
CDR3: CASSDQGGTNEKLFF
size: NA
J: TRBJ1-4
V: TRBV27
D: NA

DNA: TGTGCCATCAGTGGAAGGAGGACAGGGGATTCAGATACGCAGTATTTT
CDR3: CAISGRRTGDSDTQYF
size: NA
J: TRBJ2-3
V: TRBV10-3
D: TRBD1

DNA: TGTGCCAGCAGTTACAGGAAGGCGGGGACCCAGTACTTC
CDR3: CASSYRKAGTQYF
size: NA
J: TRBJ2-5
V: TRBV6-2/TRBV6-3
D: NA

DNA: TGCGCCAGCAGTTCTAGCGGGTCCTACGAGCAGTACTTC
CDR3: CASSSSGSYEQYF
size: NA
J: TRBJ2-7
V: TRBV5-1
D: TRBD2

DNA: TGTGCCAGCACCTCCGGGGGGGCTAACTATGGCTACACCTTC
CDR3: CASTSGGANYGYTF
size: once
J: TRBJ1-2
V: TRBV6-5
D: NA

DNA: TGTGCCAGCAGCTTAGCGGCTCGAACTGAAGCTTTCTTT
CDR3: CASSLAARTEAFF
size: NA
J: TRBJ1-1
V: TRBV7-2
D: NA

DNA: TGTGCCAGCAGCCAAAGGGGACAGGGGAACACTGAAGCTTTCTTT
CDR3: CASSQRGQGNTEAFF
size: NA
J: TRBJ1-1
V: TRBV3-1/TRBV3-2
D: TRBD1

DNA: TGCGCCAGCAGCTCCGACTTGACTAGCTTTGGAGAGACCCAGTACTTC
CDR3: CASSSDLTSFGETQYF
size: NA
J: TRBJ2-5
V: TRBV5-1
D: TRBD2

DNA: TGTGCCAGCAGGGGACTAGGGCCCCAGCATTTT
CDR3: CASRGLGPQHF
size: NA
J: TRBJ1-5
V: TRBV2
D: NA

DNA: TGTGCCAGCAGCTTAATTTCGGCGGGAGAGACCCAGTACTTC
CDR3: CASSLISAGETQYF
size: NA
J: TRBJ2-5
V: TRBV7-9
D: NA

DNA: TGTGCCAGCAGTACCCGGGACAACTCCTACGAGCAGTACTTC
CDR3: CASSTRDNSYEQYF
size: NA
J: TRBJ2-7
V: TRBV6-5
D: NA

DNA: TGTGCCAGCAGCCCGGGACAGTTCAACGAGCAGTACTTC
CDR3: CASSPGQFNEQYF
size: NA
J: TRBJ2-7
V: TRBV7-2
D: TRBD1

DNA: TGCGCCAGCAGCTTGATAGGGGAGGACACTGAAGCTTTCTTT
CDR3: CASSLIGEDTEAFF
size: NA
J: TRBJ1-1
V: TRBV5-1
D: NA

DNA: TGTGCCAGCACCGACCCAGGAGATACGCAGTATTTT
CDR3: CASTDPGDTQYF
size: NA
J: TRBJ2-3
V: TRBV3-1/TRBV3-2
D: NA

DNA: TGTGCCACCAGTGACAGGATGACAGGAACCGGGGAGCTGTTTTTT
CDR3: CATSDRMTGTGELFF
size: once
J: TRBJ2-2
V: TRBV24-1
D: NA

DNA: TGTGCCAGCAGTTACGCTCGCCGGTCCGGGACTAGCGTCCAAGAGACCCAGTACTTC
CDR3: CASSYARRSGTSVQETQYF
size: NA
J: TRBJ2-5
V: TRBV6-2/TRBV6-3
D: TRBD2

DNA: TGTGCCAGCAGTAGGACAGGGAGTGGCGAGACCCAGTACTTC
CDR3: CASSRTGSGETQYF
size: NA
J: TRBJ2-5
V: TRBV6-2/TRBV6-3
D: TRBD1

DNA: TGTGCCAGCAGTCTCCAATCGCCTAGGAGTGCGACCCAGTACTTC
CDR3: CASSLQSPRSATQYF
size: NA
J: TRBJ2-5
V: TRBV6-6
D: NA

DNA: TGTGCCAGTAGTATGAGAAACACTGAAGCTTTCTTT
CDR3: CASSMRNTEAFF
size: once
J: TRBJ1-1
V: TRBV19
D: NA

DNA: TGTGCCAGCCGGGAGGCCCTGGGCCATTCACCCCTCCACTTT
CDR3: CASREALGHSPLHF
size: NA
J: TRBJ1-6
V: TRBV7-2
D: NA

DNA: TGTGCCAGCAGCCGACTAGCGGGGGGCACAGATACGCAGTATTTT
CDR3: CASSRLAGGTDTQYF
size: NA
J: TRBJ2-3
V: TRBV5-4
D: TRBD2